Below, 23 T cell receptor beta chains from the same sample are listed, as sequenced in a study of T cell responses to AZD1222 COVID-19 vaccine. The assay was immunoSEQ multiplex PCR, and TCRdb's table has in-frame clones only and misses some. The table lists roughly 79,000 clones, about 90% of them singletons. Source: peripheral blood, taken on day 0 of MenACWY control vaccination. These receptors all stem from an adult in good health.

The V and J genes are TRBV5-6 and TRBJ1-4; no definite D call. Germline CDR1 and CDR2: SGHDT and YYEEEE. V lost 0 bases and J 0 bases, leaving 9 bases between the germline ends. The CDR3 loop spans 16 amino acids. This chain's CDR3 is CASSLAGGATNEKLFF. In DNA, the CDR3 is TGTGCCAGCAGCTTGGCCGGCGGTGCAACTAATGAAAAACTGTTTTTT.

The gene calls are TRBV19 and TRBJ2-7, with D perhaps TRBD1 (6 bases). The V gene's germline CDR1 is LNHDA and CDR2 SQIVND (reference sequence). This CDR3 comprises 15 residues. Trimming removed 1 base from V and 0 bases from J, with 10 bases in between. CDR3 sequence (DNA): TGTGCCAGTAGTATAGCAGGGGCCGTCTCCTACGAGCAGTACTTC. This sequence encodes CASSIAGAVSYEQYF.

The chain uses TRBV4-3 and TRBJ1-1; D is perhaps TRBD1 (6 bases). CDR1 LGHNA and CDR2 YSLEER come from the germline V gene. Deletions cut 0 bases from V and 6 bases from J, with 14 bases between. The CDR3 spans 15 residues. The CDR3 loop is CASSQDRRGAAEAFF. The CDR3 coding sequence is TGCGCCAGCAGCCAAGATCGCAGGGGCGCGGCTGAAGCTTTCTTT.

J is TRBJ1-6 and V is TRBV28; D is unresolved. The V gene's germline CDR1 is MDHEN and CDR2 SYDVKM. Trimming removed 7 bases from V and 8 bases from J, with 3 bases in between. The CDR3 totals 10 residues. CDR3 loop: CASIHSPLHF. DNA of the CDR3: TGTGCCAGCATTCATTCACCCCTCCACTTT.

The chain couples TRBV11-2 to TRBJ1-5, with a weak D call TRBD1 (5 bases). The CDR3 runs to 14 residues. Germline V gene lookup returns CDR1 SGHAT and CDR2 FQNNGV. V shed 4 bases and J shed 8 bases, with 15 bases lying between them. The CDR3 loop reads CASSSHGGGEPQHF. The CDR3 region has the DNA TGTGCCAGCAGCTCCCACGGGGGTGGGGAGCCCCAGCATTTT.

The chain links TRBV6-5 to TRBJ2-7; 9 bases map to TRBD1. The CDR3 has 15 amino acids. Germline loops: CDR1 MNHEY, CDR2 SVGAGI. V shed 6 bases and J 0 bases; nucleotides not matched to a gene: 6. The CDR3 here is CASRTRTGASYEQYF. The CDR3 coding sequence is TGTGCCAGCAGAACCCGGACAGGGGCCTCCTACGAGCAGTACTTC.

This clone was observed a few times. The chain links TRBV6-2 or TRBV6-3 to TRBJ1-2, with D perhaps matching TRBD1 (5 bases). Per the germline V gene, CDR1 is MNHEY and CDR2 is SVGEGT. The CDR3 extends over 16 amino acids. Between the trimmed V and J ends, which lost 4 bases and 0 bases, there was a span of 15 bases. CDR3 coding DNA: TGTGCCAGCAGTTCCAGCCGGACACACACTAACTATGGCTACACCTTC. Protein: CASSSSRTHTNYGYTF.

V is TRBV5-6 and J is TRBJ2-5; no definite D call. Germline loops: CDR1 SGHDT, CDR2 YYEEEE. V was trimmed by 1 base and J by 7 bases, leaving 5 bases between them. The CDR3 has 11 residues. CDR3 sequence: CASSLIGTQYF. CDR3 nucleotide sequence: TGTGCCAGCAGCTTGATCGGGACCCAGTACTTC.

This rearrangement joins TRBV10-3 to TRBJ2-2; 9 bases agree with TRBD2. V shed 4 bases and J 4 bases; nucleotides not matched to a gene: 13. Germline V gives CDR1 ENHRY, CDR2 SYGVKD. The CDR3 loop spans 18 amino acids. CDR3 coding DNA: TGTGCCATCAGTGTTGAGGCGGGGGGGACCTCGACCACCGGGGAGCTGTTTTTT. Translation gives CAISVEAGGTSTTGELFF.

The chain joins TRBV24-1 to TRBJ2-2; D remains ambiguous. Germline-derived CDR1 and CDR2 are KGHDR and SFDVKD. The CDR3 length is 15 residues. Trimming stripped 0 bases from V and 3 bases from J, with 7 bases between. CDR3 residues: CATSDLTPDTGELFF. As DNA, the CDR3 is TGTGCCACCAGTGATTTGACCCCAGACACCGGGGAGCTGTTTTTT.

CDR3 in DNA: TGTGCTAGTGGTTTGCTATTTCAGCCCCAGCATTTT. Its translation is CASGLLFQPQHF. The chain employs TRBV12-5 and TRBJ1-5; D not certain. This CDR3 spans 12 amino acids. Trimming took off 2 bases at V and 6 bases at J, with 5 bases between the two ends. Looked up from germline, CDR1 is LGHNT and CDR2 is FRNRAP. Full variable domain (remainder filled in from reference TRBV12-5 and TRBJ1-5): DARVTQTPRHKVTEMGQEVTMRCQPILGHNTVFWYRQTMMQGLELLAYFRNRAPLDDSGMPKDRFSAEMPDATLATLKIQPSEPRDSAVYFCASGLLFQPQHFGDGTRLSIL.

Comments on this clone: This CDR3 is also generated by other DNA sequences in the sample. This rearrangement joins TRBV18 to TRBJ2-5, with D hard to call. Germline V gene sequence: CDR1 KGHSH, CDR2 LQKENI. V lost 3 bases to trimming and J lost 5 bases, with 7 bases between them. The CDR3 spans 12 residues. The CDR3: CASSPLGETQYF. Written as DNA, the CDR3 is TGTGCCAGCTCACCTCTGGGGGAGACCCAGTACTTC.

V is TRBV5-4 and J is TRBJ2-3; TRBD2 agrees at 9 bases. This CDR3 contains 16 residues. Germline loops: CDR1 SGHNT, CDR2 YYREEE (reference sequence). The V segment lost 0 bases and the J segment 10 bases; nucleotides outside the gene matches: 12. For the CDR3, the DNA is TGTGCCAGCAGCTTGGCGGCTAGCGGGGCAAATTTCGCGCAGTATTTT. Translated, it gives CASSLAASGANFAQYF.

The chain is built from TRBV7-8 and TRBJ1-2, with D perhaps TRBD1 (5 bases). This CDR3 spans 16 amino acids. Germline CDR1 and CDR2: SGHVS and FQNEAQ. The V end lost 1 base, the J end lost 4 bases, and 16 bases lay between the germline ends. DNA of the CDR3: TGTGCCAGCAGCTTAGAAGGTGGATCAGGGACCTATGGCTACACCTTC. Its translation is CASSLEGGSGTYGYTF.

The V call is TRBV7-2, the J call TRBJ1-2; no firm D call. V lost 0 bases to trimming and J lost 8 bases, with 16 bases between them. The length of the CDR3 is 15 residues. Germline V gene data show CDR1 as SGHTA and CDR2 as FQGNSA. CDR3 region: CASSLALSRTEGYTF. The CDR3, as DNA: TGTGCCAGCAGCTTAGCGCTTAGCAGGACGGAAGGCTACACCTTC.

The chain has TRBV3-1 (or the pseudogene TRBV3-2) and TRBJ1-3, with 7 bases identical to TRBD1. The CDR3 totals 16 residues. The germline gives CDR1 LGHDT, CDR2 YNNKEL (reference sequence). V lost 1 base and J lost 2; bases outside the gene matches: 5. CDR3 in DNA: TGTGCCAGCAGCCAAGTTCAGGGGGGTCCTGGAAACACCATATATTTT. It yields the protein CASSQVQGGPGNTIYF.

The V call is TRBV5-5, the J call TRBJ2-5, with 7 nucleotides matching TRBD1. Germline lookup yields CDR1 SGHKS and CDR2 YYEKEE (reference sequence). Trimming cost V 3 bases and J 1 base; bases outside gene matches: 6. This CDR3 contains 15 residues. Here the CDR3 reads CASSSHRDSQETQYF. CDR3 DNA sequence: TGTGCCAGCAGCTCACATAGGGACAGCCAAGAGACCCAGTACTTC.

The J gene is TRBJ1-1, the V gene TRBV3-1 (or the pseudogene TRBV3-2); the D gene is possibly TRBD1 (5 bases). The V end lost 1 base, the J end lost 0 bases, and 9 bases lay between the germline ends. The CDR3 runs 15 residues. Germline values: CDR1 LGHDT, CDR2 YNNKEL (reference sequence). The CDR3 coding sequence is TGTGCCAGCAGCCAAGGGACAATGCTGAACACTGAAGCTTTCTTT. Its translation: CASSQGTMLNTEAFF.

J is TRBJ2-7 and V is TRBV5-1, with a weak D call TRBD2 (6 bases). Per the germline V gene, CDR1 is SGHRS and CDR2 is YFSETQ. The germline V and J ends were trimmed by 0 bases and 5 bases, with 12 bases remaining between them. This CDR3 has 14 amino acids. The CDR3 region has the DNA TGCGCCAGCAGCTTGGGCAGCCCGGGAGACGAGCAGTACTTC. Its translation: CASSLGSPGDEQYF.

This clone turned up a few times. V and J are TRBV12-3 or TRBV12-4 and TRBJ1-1, with TRBD1 matching over 7 bases. Losses at the gene ends were 6 bases for V and 1 base for J; bases not matched to a gene: 2. The CDR3 is 13 amino acids. This chain's CDR3 is CASSQGENTEAFF. CDR3 sequence (DNA): TGTGCCAGCAGCCAGGGGGAGAACACTGAAGCTTTCTTT.

Note on this clone: Other DNA sequences within the sample encode an identical CDR3. This chain connects TRBV7-2 to TRBJ2-3; D is ambiguous. The CDR3 runs 13 residues. Germline V CDR1 and CDR2: SGHTA, FQGNSA. Trimming cost V 1 base and J 1 base, with 3 bases left between them. CDR3 amino acids: CASSLVRTDTQYF. DNA of the CDR3: TGTGCCAGCAGCTTAGTTCGCACAGATACGCAGTATTTT.

This clone was recorded a few times. The CDR3 sequence: CASSLDRGYEQYF. CDR3 bases: TGTGCCAGCAGCTTAGATCGTGGCTACGAGCAGTACTTC. This sequence joins TRBV11-2 and TRBJ2-7; D remains ambiguous. CDR3 length: 13 amino acids. Per the germline V gene, CDR1 is SGHAT and CDR2 is FQNNGV. V lost 0 bases to trimming and J lost 3 bases, with 6 bases between them.

This clone was recorded once. The V and J genes are TRBV6-5 and TRBJ2-7; 10 positions match TRBD1. The CDR3 spans 16 residues. V lost 0 bases to trimming and J lost 3 bases; unmatched junction nucleotides: 5. Germline CDR1 is MNHEY and CDR2 is SVGAGI. The CDR3 nucleotides are TGTGCCAGCAGTTACTCGATCCGGGACAGGGGCTACGAGCAGTACTTC. It yields the protein CASSYSIRDRGYEQYF.